The 5 T cell receptor beta chains below come from one sample, sequenced in a study of molecular identifiers for immune sequencing clone quantification. One entry per CDR3 protein results from TCRdb running MiXCR on the PCR reads. The table records 460,000 or so distinct CDR3 sequences, 20% to 25% of them present only once. The sequencing input was naive CD8+ T cells from blood, with Jurkat cell RNA spiked in. Subset reported: FACS-sorted CD8+CD4-CCR7+CD45RA+ naive T cells. Receptors originate from a human donor in good health. Some libraries in this study had Jurkat cell RNA spiked in.

V and J are TRBV12-3 or TRBV12-4 and TRBJ2-1; 9 positions match TRBD1. This CDR3 has 14 amino acids. V dropped 2 bases and J dropped 9; count of bases not matched to a gene: 5. The CDR3 nucleotides read TGTGCCAGCAGTTTATGGGACAGGGTTCCTGAGCAGTTCTTC. It is translated as CASSLWDRVPEQFF.

This clonotype was seen repeatedly, ten times or more. The chain uses TRBV3-1 and TRBJ2-3; a possible D gene is TRBD2 (5 bases). The germline V gene has CDR1 LGHDT and CDR2 YNNKEL (reference sequence). Trimming removed 1 base at V and 7 bases at J, with 18 bases between. The CDR3 is 16 amino acids. The CDR3 coding sequence is TGTGCCAGCAGCCAAGTTCTCGGGGATCTTAGCTATACGCAGTATTTT. The encoded protein is CASSQVLGDLSYTQYF.

The rearrangement uses TRBV5-6 and TRBJ2-2; 7 positions agree with TRBD1. After removal of 0 bases from V and 3 bases from J, the junction contained 5 bases not matched to a gene. CDR1 and CDR2 from the germline V gene are SGHDT and YYEEEE. This CDR3 is built from 16 residues. The CDR3 DNA reads as TGTGCCAGCAGCTTGGTAGGGACAGAGTACACCGGGGAGCTGTTTTTT. This translates into CASSLVGTEYTGELFF.

This chain connects TRBV27 to TRBJ1-2, with a tentative D call TRBD1 (6 bases). This CDR3 contains 14 residues. Germline V gene sequence: CDR1 MNHEY, CDR2 SMNVEV (reference sequence). V gave up 7 bases and J gave up 4 bases, with 16 bases separating them. The CDR3 protein is CASTPRGTSYGYTF. Written as DNA, the CDR3 is TGTGCCAGCACCCCCAGGGGTACAAGCTATGGCTACACCTTC.

The CDR3 is CSARSSDRNEQFF. The CDR3 nucleotides read TGCAGTGCTAGGAGTAGCGATCGGAATGAGCAGTTCTTC. This rearrangement joins TRBV20-1 to TRBJ2-1; TRBD2 is a possible D gene (5 bases). The V gene lost 3 bases and the J gene lost 7 bases, with 13 bases spanning the gap. The germline CDR1 and CDR2 sequences are DFQATT and SNEGSKA (reference sequence). The CDR3 consists of 13 residues.